Listed below are T cell receptor beta chains from one sample, sequenced in a study of blood T cell repertoires in COVID-19. Using immunoSEQ multiplex PCR, the repertoire was profiled, and TCRdb retains in-frame clones only, with some absent. This sample yields roughly 250,000 clones, of which about 88% are seen a single time; about 2.1% belongs to the top ten. The sample was peripheral blood. The receptors originated from a woman aged 40 to 50 who had recovered from COVID-19. Each CDR3 is given with its conserved first and last residue. A D gene is named only where the DNA matches it firmly. The listing skips clone size in some rows; elsewhere it reads once, few, many or a size class.

clone_size: once; d_call: .; v_call: TRBV29-1; j_call: TRBJ2-7; cdr3_aa: CSVGGLTSYEQYF; cdr3_nt: TGCAGCGTGGGCGGGCTTACCTCCTACGAGCAGTACTTC
clone_size: .; d_call: .; v_call: TRBV4-3; j_call: TRBJ1-2; cdr3_aa: CASSQDTWDSGGYGYTF; cdr3_nt: TGCGCCAGCAGCCAAGATACGTGGGACTCCGGAGGGTATGGCTACACCTTC
clone_size: .; d_call: TRBD1; v_call: TRBV7-2; j_call: TRBJ1-6; cdr3_aa: CASTGQGGSPLHF; cdr3_nt: TGTGCCAGCACAGGACAGGGCGGTTCACCCCTCCACTTT
clone_size: .; d_call: .; v_call: TRBV7-2; j_call: TRBJ2-1; cdr3_aa: CASSLGVGLPSYNEQFF; cdr3_nt: TGTGCCAGCAGCTTAGGGGTTGGGCTTCCCTCCTACAATGAGCAGTTCTTC
clone_size: .; d_call: TRBD1; v_call: TRBV6-1; j_call: TRBJ1-6; cdr3_aa: CASSAQGQGLLSPLHF; cdr3_nt: TGTGCCAGCAGTGCTCAGGGACAGGGGTTATTGTCACCCCTCCACTTT
clone_size: .; d_call: TRBD1; v_call: TRBV27; j_call: TRBJ2-2; cdr3_aa: CASSSGQGVTGELFF; cdr3_nt: TGTGCCAGCAGTTCAGGACAGGGAGTCACCGGGGAGCTGTTTTTT
clone_size: .; d_call: .; v_call: TRBV6-1; j_call: TRBJ1-4; cdr3_aa: CASSEAWAGGGTNEKLFF; cdr3_nt: TGTGCCAGCAGTGAAGCTTGGGCTGGGGGCGGCACTAATGAAAAACTGTTTTTT
clone_size: once; d_call: TRBD1; v_call: TRBV4-3; j_call: TRBJ2-7; cdr3_aa: CASSQHRDSFYEQYF; cdr3_nt: TGCGCCAGCAGCCAACACCGGGACAGCTTCTACGAGCAGTACTTC
clone_size: .; d_call: TRBD1; v_call: TRBV19; j_call: TRBJ2-7; cdr3_aa: CASSILGGTGPREQYF; cdr3_nt: TGTGCCAGTAGTATCCTTGGGGGGACAGGGCCTCGCGAGCAGTACTTC
clone_size: .; d_call: .; v_call: TRBV28; j_call: TRBJ1-5; cdr3_aa: CASTWDYSNQPQHF; cdr3_nt: TGTGCCAGCACGTGGGACTATAGCAATCAGCCCCAGCATTTT
clone_size: .; d_call: TRBD1; v_call: TRBV4-3; j_call: TRBJ1-4; cdr3_aa: CASSQEQPGQGPTNEKLFF; cdr3_nt: TGCGCCAGCAGCCAAGAGCAACCGGGACAGGGTCCAACTAATGAAAAACTGTTTTTT
clone_size: .; d_call: .; v_call: TRBV28; j_call: TRBJ1-2; cdr3_aa: CASMEGNYGYTF; cdr3_nt: TGTGCCAGCATGGAGGGTAACTATGGCTACACCTTC
clone_size: .; d_call: TRBD1; v_call: TRBV28; j_call: TRBJ1-2; cdr3_aa: CASSLLKDNRGPNYGYTF; cdr3_nt: TGTGCCAGCAGTCTCCTAAAAGACAACAGGGGACCTAACTATGGCTACACCTTC
clone_size: .; d_call: TRBD1; v_call: TRBV7-8; j_call: TRBJ2-7; cdr3_aa: CASSQMTGDTYEQYF; cdr3_nt: TGTGCCAGCAGCCAAATGACAGGGGACACCTACGAGCAGTACTTC
clone_size: .; d_call: TRBD1; v_call: TRBV7-9; j_call: TRBJ2-7; cdr3_aa: CASSFRTGGKPGFGFEQYF; cdr3_nt: TGTGCCAGCAGCTTCAGGACAGGGGGCAAACCCGGGTTTGGGTTCGAGCAGTACTTC
clone_size: .; d_call: .; v_call: TRBV30; j_call: TRBJ1-1; cdr3_aa: CASGTMNTEAFF; cdr3_nt: TGTGCCTCTGGGACAATGAACACTGAAGCTTTCTTT